This TCR beta chain was retrieved from a study of blood T cell repertoires in COVID-19. The wider study: Sites in the United States, Italy and Spain provided acute and convalescent COVID-19 samples. Sources were T cells, B-cell-depleted T cells, or PBMCs; the material itself was cDNA or gDNA.

Authors' analysis steps: Reference gene primer amplification in the assay estimated nucleated cell counts. Sequencing used immunoSEQ multiplex PCR; TCRdb keeps in-frame clones, though not all of them. The V and J calls and the clone size are those of that table, but D and trimming were determined from the DNA. The sample lists 130,000 to 150,000 clones; approximately 83% were seen once. Germline values: CDR1 MNHNS, CDR2 SASEGT. This CDR3 has 15 amino acids. V lost 1 base and J lost 4, with 13 bases in between. Seattle cases were enrolled at active infection and followed longitudinally. V gene TRBV6-1 combines with J gene TRBJ1-2, with D perhaps matching TRBD1 (6 bases). Sequenced input: peripheral blood. The TCR comes from a woman aged 55-70 years with COVID-19, enrolled during active disease. CDR3 sequence reads: CASSEDRGGIYGYTF. The CDR3, as DNA: TGTGCCAGCAGTGAAGACCGAGGGGGTATCTATGGCTACACCTTC.